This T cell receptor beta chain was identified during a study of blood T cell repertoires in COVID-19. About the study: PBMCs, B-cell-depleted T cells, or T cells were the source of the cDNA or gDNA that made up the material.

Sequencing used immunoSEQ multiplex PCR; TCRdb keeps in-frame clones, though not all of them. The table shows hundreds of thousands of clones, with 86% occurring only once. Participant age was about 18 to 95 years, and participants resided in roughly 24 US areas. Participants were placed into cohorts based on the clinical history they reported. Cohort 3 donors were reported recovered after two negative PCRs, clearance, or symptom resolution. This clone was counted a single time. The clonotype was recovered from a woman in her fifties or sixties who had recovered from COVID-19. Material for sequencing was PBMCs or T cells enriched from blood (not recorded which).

The CDR3 region has the DNA TGTGCCAGTAGGGATCCGGGACAGGGGACGGGGCCCCAGCATTTT. It encodes CASRDPGQGTGPQHF. The V gene is TRBV19, the J gene TRBJ1-5, with TRBD1 matching over 10 bases. Unmatched junction bases numbered 11, after V lost 6 bases and J lost 9 bases. The CDR3 runs to 15 residues. Germline CDR1 reads LNHDA; CDR2 reads SQIVND (reference sequence).